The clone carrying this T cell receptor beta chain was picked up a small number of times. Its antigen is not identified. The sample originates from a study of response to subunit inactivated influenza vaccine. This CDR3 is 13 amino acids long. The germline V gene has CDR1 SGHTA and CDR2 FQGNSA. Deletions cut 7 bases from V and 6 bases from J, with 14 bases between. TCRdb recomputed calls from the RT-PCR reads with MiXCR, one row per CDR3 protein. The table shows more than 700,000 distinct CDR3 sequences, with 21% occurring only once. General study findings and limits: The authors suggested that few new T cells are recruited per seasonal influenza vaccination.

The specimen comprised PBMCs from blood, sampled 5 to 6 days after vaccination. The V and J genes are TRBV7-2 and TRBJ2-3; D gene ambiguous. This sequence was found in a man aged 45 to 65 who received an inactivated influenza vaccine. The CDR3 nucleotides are TGTGCCAGCACCACGTATGTGGGGGATACGCAGTATTTT. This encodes CASTTYVGDTQYF.